This T cell receptor (beta chain) was found in a study of shared clonotypes between healthy human individuals (dated by TCRdb to the early 2020s). In terms of the full investigation: A few men and two women, aged 18 to 49 years, made up the cohort. For each donor, CD4 naive and CD4 memory were each given three plates, CD8 naive was given two plates, and CD8 memory was given one plate. To estimate repertoire size and how much clonotype sharing occurs between individuals, the study deeply sequenced the blood TCR repertoires of five healthy adults. Libraries were prepared and TCR repertoires were sequenced by different laboratories using diverse techniques, in order to increase sequencing depth and limit assay-specific biases. Per donor, leukapheresis produced somewhere between about 0.9 and 9.5 billion PBMCs.

Using the deep immunoSEQ assay, TCR CDR3 regions were amplified from genomic DNA by multiplex PCR. For each cell subset, the extracted genomic DNA was distributed evenly across all wells of several immunoSEQ 96-well plates, and each plate served as one replicate. For sorted subsets, roughly 200 ng genomic DNA, equal to 30,000 to 35,000 T cell genomes, was loaded into each replicate PCR. Purified libraries were quantified with a Qubit 3.0 fluorometer, sized on a Bioanalyzer 2100, and re-quantified with the KAPA Library Quantification kit. Every immunoSEQ 96-well plate was sequenced on a dedicated single-read 150-cycle Illumina NextSeq 550 flow cell. The source study handled its data this way. Because the immunoSEQ output held only junctional sequences and lacked quality scores, the filtering could not match the filtering applied to full-length reads. Sequences were annotated with PyIR, a Python wrapper for IgBLAST v1.9, and V/J genes and CDR3 were assigned using IMGT germline references. Reads were removed for weak V/J assignments (E-value above 1e-6), missing CDR3, stop codons, out-of-frame junctions, or ambiguous translated residues. V3J clonotypes were defined as sequences sharing an identical inferred V gene, J gene, and CDR3 amino acid sequence. Percentage overlap between repertoires was computed as shared unique clonotypes divided by the size of the smaller repertoire. Richness of each repertoire was evaluated using RTK rarefaction, the Chao1 estimator, and Recon v2.1 estimates of unobserved clonotypes. OLGA was used to compute generation probabilities for all TCRbeta clonotypes that the gDNA method yielded from several donors. TCRdb took this table from immuneACCESS and kept in-frame rearrangements with V and J called. Such tables lack part of the clones; where checked against another copy, unresolved V genes explain under half of the gap, and the rest is unexplained. V and J calls and clone size are those listed in that table; D and trimming were worked out from the DNA. A total of nearly 1 million clones appear in this sample, approximately 80% of them only once. The top ten clonotypes cover around 1.5% of the sample.

The donors were healthy, HIV-negative adults who had no recently reported acute infections or vaccinations. Every donor was a Caucasian adult residing in Nashville, Tennessee, USA. CD4+ T cells were enriched through magnetic negative selection, after which naive cells were positively selected on CD45RA and the remaining negative fraction served as the memory subset. Blood was obtained by leukapheresis, after which PBMCs were separated by Ficoll-Histopaque density gradient centrifugation and cryopreserved in liquid nitrogen vapor phase. Purity and quantity of every magnetically sorted T cell population were checked by analytical flow cytometry. Genomic DNA was isolated from each sorted fraction and quantified by UV absorbance on a Nanodrop 2000c. Here is what the overall study found, with its caveats: Sampling was restricted to blood, and TCR repertoires in tissue are likely to differ from TCR repertoires in blood. Clonotypes shared by all four sorted-subset donors showed higher generation probabilities than non-shared clonotypes. Pairwise subsampling led to the expectation that sequencing depth would affect the degree of clonotype sharing among donors. When a handful of donors were compared, the shared fraction of clonotypes was about 5.4% for naive CD4, less than 4% for naive CD8, about 2.5% for memory CD4, and 0.35% to 0.5% for memory CD8. Incomplete sequencing was indicated by rarefaction of sorted-subset datasets, despite the large sequencing depth. Naive subsets generally had larger estimated clonotype richness than memory subsets did. Because the study included a small number of donors, the genetic and exposure-history diversity represented was limited.

CDR1 MNHEY and CDR2 SMNVEV were looked up in the germline V gene (reference sequence). V loses 3 bases, J loses 4 bases, and the germline ends lie 9 bases apart. The CDR3, from cysteine to phenylalanine, totals 14 residues. Of all the DNA, just the CDR3 is kept, 42 bases in frame from base 1. About this clone itself: The specificity of this receptor is unknown. The sample holds no much larger clone one base away, and base qualities are not on file.

The sequence links TRBV27 to TRBJ1-4, with a tentative D gene TRBD1 over 5 matching bases. The specimen sequenced was memory CD4+ T cells sorted from blood. The meaning of the sample's cell subset or site label: CD45RA-negative fraction. This TCR derives from a man aged 18 to 29 in good health. CDR3 loop: CASSFWGINEKLFF. The bases read TGTGCCAGCAGTTTTTGGGGGATTAATGAAAAACTGTTTTTT.